This record concerns one T cell receptor (beta chain) sequence. This sample was included in a study of blood T cell repertoires in COVID-19. Study as a whole: PBMCs, B-cell-depleted T cells, or T cells were the source of the cDNA or gDNA that made up the material.

The method was immunoSEQ multiplex PCR; TCRdb's version includes in-frame clones alone and lacks a portion of them. The table has over 90,000 clones, approximately 92% seen once. J gave up 2 bases and V 1 base, and 14 bases lay outside the gene matches. CDR1 is SGHRS and CDR2 is YFSETQ in the germline V gene. The CDR3 length is 19 residues. The sequence derives from a man in his late teens or twenties with acute or convalescent COVID-19. The sequencing input was peripheral blood. This chain uses TRBV5-1 with TRBJ2-7, with 11 bases matching TRBD2. CDR3 coding DNA: TGCGCCAGCAGCTTGTATCAGACTAGCGGGACTTTACCAACCTACGAGCAGTACTTC. Protein: CASSLYQTSGTLPTYEQYF.